The rows below give T cell receptor beta chains drawn from one sample of a study of CD8 T cells in Susac syndrome. One entry per CDR3 protein, called by TCRdb with MiXCR from the immunoSEQ multiplex PCR reads. The table shows 190,000 or so distinct CDR3 sequences, with 85% to 95% occurring only once. Sequenced: CD4+ T cells from PBMCs. The origin of the receptors is a human donor with multiple sclerosis. The CDR3 runs from the conserved cysteine through the conserved F or W. The D gene is left open where the match is weak. The size of a clone is reported for some rows only, either as once, few or many, or as a class for expanded clones.

CDR3 protein,CDR3 DNA,V gene,D gene,clone size,J gene
CASSPHRGGTEAFF,TGTGCCAGCAGCCCGCACAGGGGTGGCACTGAAGCTTTCTTT,TRBV9,TRBD1,-,TRBJ1-1
CASSPHAAVNTEAFF,TGTGCCAGCAGTCCCCATGCAGCGGTGAACACTGAAGCTTTCTTT,TRBV12-3/TRBV12-4,-,-,TRBJ1-1
CAWTSGGKDTQYF,TGTGCCTGGACTAGCGGGGGCAAAGATACGCAGTATTTT,TRBV30,TRBD2,-,TRBJ2-3
CASSQVSGTYEQYF,TGTGCCAGCAGCCAAGTCTCAGGGACCTACGAGCAGTACTTC,TRBV3-1,-,-,TRBJ2-7
CASSQDFRIASSGGNTIYF,TGTGCCAGCAGCCAAGACTTTCGAATCGCCTCATCGGGCGGAAACACCATATATTTT,TRBV14,-,-,TRBJ1-3
CASTPAVPLHF,TGTGCCAGCACCCCCGCTGTACCCCTCCACTTT,TRBV7-9,-,-,TRBJ1-6
CASSLDLVRTYEQYF,TGTGCCAGCAGCTTAGATCTGGTCAGAACCTACGAGCAGTACTTC,TRBV11-2,-,-,TRBJ2-7
CSARGTGQGDYGYTF,TGCAGTGCTAGAGGGACGGGACAGGGGGACTATGGCTACACCTTC,TRBV20-1,TRBD1,-,TRBJ1-2
CASSQVLVDNYGYTF,TGTGCCAGCAGCCAAGTTTTGGTCGATAACTATGGCTACACCTTC,TRBV4-2,-,-,TRBJ1-2
CASSYWEVQPQHF,TGTGCCAGCAGTTATTGGGAGGTTCAGCCCCAGCATTTT,TRBV6-5,-,few,TRBJ1-5
CASSPGGPQETQYF,TGTGCCAGCAGCCCCGGGGGCCCCCAAGAGACCCAGTACTTC,TRBV7-2,-,-,TRBJ2-5
CASSQEADGRAFF,TGTGCCAGCAGCCAAGAGGCCGACGGGAGGGCTTTCTTT,TRBV3-1,-,-,TRBJ1-1
CATIWTSGQETQYF,TGTGCCACCATTTGGACTAGCGGCCAAGAGACCCAGTACTTC,TRBV6-1,TRBD2,-,TRBJ2-5
CASSPGQGKNTGELFF,TGCGCCAGCAGCCCGGGACAGGGAAAGAACACCGGGGAGCTGTTTTTT,TRBV5-1,TRBD1,-,TRBJ2-2
CAWSVLRTSGDLDTQYF,TGTGCCTGGAGTGTACTTCGGACTAGCGGTGACCTAGATACGCAGTATTTT,TRBV30,TRBD2,-,TRBJ2-3
CASSDGQVHSYNSPLHF,TGTGCCAGCAGCGATGGACAGGTTCACTCCTATAATTCACCCCTCCACTTT,TRBV3-1,TRBD1,-,TRBJ1-6
CSARDLGGSYNEQFF,TGCAGTGCTAGAGATCTGGGGGGATCCTACAATGAGCAGTTCTTC,TRBV20-1,-,-,TRBJ2-1
CSVESYTEAFF,TGCAGCGTTGAGAGTTACACTGAAGCTTTCTTT,TRBV29-1,-,once,TRBJ1-1
CASSYPTDPQYF,TGTGCCAGCAGTTACCCAACGGACCCCCAGTACTTC,TRBV6-6,-,-,TRBJ2-5
CASRQDRVAKNIQYF,TGTGCCAGCAGACAGGACAGGGTAGCCAAAAACATTCAGTACTTC,TRBV27,TRBD1,-,TRBJ2-4
CSVVNRSTDTQYF,TGCAGCGTTGTTAACAGAAGCACAGATACGCAGTATTTT,TRBV29-1,-,-,TRBJ2-3
CASSPKPRAGELFF,TGTGCCAGCAGTCCCAAACCTAGGGCCGGGGAGCTGTTTTTT,TRBV27,-,-,TRBJ2-2
CASSPTDRVGTGELFF,TGTGCCAGCAGCCCCACGGACAGGGTGGGCACCGGGGAGCTGTTTTTT,TRBV9,TRBD1,once,TRBJ2-2
CAISGTSQRGANVLTF,TGTGCCATCAGTGGCACTAGCCAACGGGGGGCCAACGTCCTGACTTTC,TRBV10-3,-,-,TRBJ2-6
CASSRSDSSTFF,TGTGCCAGCAGCCGATCGGACAGTTCAACTTTCTTT,TRBV11-2,-,-,TRBJ1-1
CSAEGRPVDTQYF,TGCAGTGCTGAGGGGCGCCCCGTAGATACGCAGTATTTT,TRBV20-1,-,-,TRBJ2-3
CASSRGGMNTEAFF,TGTGCCAGCAGCCGGGGAGGGATGAACACTGAAGCTTTCTTT,TRBV3-1,-,once,TRBJ1-1
CASSPSGLGSQPQHF,TGTGCCAGCTCACCGTCCGGGCTAGGTAGTCAGCCCCAGCATTTT,TRBV18,-,-,TRBJ1-5
CASSLDGAGTGKSNEQFF,TGTGCCAGCAGCTTAGACGGGGCCGGGACAGGGAAATCGAATGAGCAGTTCTTC,TRBV7-6,TRBD1,once,TRBJ2-1
CSVAGTEYNEQFF,TGCAGCGTGGCCGGGACAGAGTACAATGAGCAGTTCTTC,TRBV29-1,TRBD1,-,TRBJ2-1
CSAAELNTEAFF,TGCAGCGCCGCGGAGCTGAACACTGAAGCTTTCTTT,TRBV29-1,-,-,TRBJ1-1
CASSRGTGPIYGYTF,TGTGCCAGCAGCCGTGGGACAGGGCCGATCTATGGCTACACCTTC,TRBV3-1,TRBD1,-,TRBJ1-2
CASSPAHVLTF,TGTGCCAGCAGCCCTGCTCACGTCCTGACTTTC,TRBV21-1,-,-,TRBJ2-6
CASSPQVGETQYF,TGTGCCAGCAGCCCCCAGGTGGGGGAGACCCAGTACTTC,TRBV9,-,-,TRBJ2-5
CSASELGVGNTEAFF,TGCAGTGCTAGTGAATTGGGTGTGGGGAACACTGAAGCTTTCTTT,TRBV20-1,-,-,TRBJ1-1
CASSPGTAYEQYF,TGTGCCAGCAGTCCTGGGACAGCCTACGAGCAGTACTTC,TRBV6-5,TRBD1,-,TRBJ2-7